These 27 T cell receptor beta chains share one sample of origin, sequenced in a study of cytomegalovirus exposure and HLA in healthy donors. PCR was performed using 60 Vbeta and 13 Jbeta primers. This table comes from immunoSEQ multiplex PCR, and its TCRdb copy is limited to in-frame clones, with some not included. The top ten clones hold 2% to 2.5% of a sample with some 90,000 clones, more than 60% of them seen once. Sequencing was carried out using PBMCs. These receptors all stem from a man aged 45-65 years in good health and CMV-seronegative.

The chain recombines TRBV11-3 with TRBJ2-3; 7 nucleotides line up with TRBD2. Germline V gene lookup returns CDR1 SGHNT and CDR2 YENEEA. This CDR3 spans 15 amino acids. Trimming cost V 1 base and J 2 bases; bases outside gene matches: 3. CDR3 bases: TGTGCCAGCAGCTTAGGCGGGAGCGTCACAGATACGCAGTATTTT. Translated, it gives CASSLGGSVTDTQYF.

J is TRBJ1-2 and V is TRBV11-1; 10 nucleotides align to TRBD1. V dropped 6 bases and J dropped 0; count of bases not matched to a gene: 4. The CDR3 contains 15 residues. Germline V gives CDR1 SGHAT, CDR2 FQDESV (reference sequence). The CDR3 DNA reads TGTGCCAGCAGGCCCGGGACAGGGGCTAACTATGGCTACACCTTC. Protein sequence: CASRPGTGANYGYTF.

V is TRBV27 and J is TRBJ1-4; no clear D. This CDR3 spans 17 amino acids. The germline CDR1 and CDR2 sequences are MNHEY and SMNVEV (reference sequence). Trimming stripped 0 bases from V and 0 bases from J, with 11 bases between. The CDR3 DNA reads as TGTGCCAGCAGTTTATCAGCGGGCGGTGCAACTAATGAAAAACTGTTTTTT. Its translation: CASSLSAGGATNEKLFF.

The rearrangement joins TRBV6-1 to TRBJ2-7, with 10 bases that match TRBD2. The CDR3 covers 15 residues. With 10 bases clipped from V and 8 bases from J, the junction kept 17 bases outside the gene matches. Germline assignment: CDR1 MNHNS and CDR2 SASEGT. This CDR3 is CAKATASGSRTKQYF. The CDR3 DNA sequence: TGTGCCAAAGCAACCGCTAGCGGGAGTCGTACGAAGCAGTACTTC.

This chain uses TRBV6-1 with TRBJ2-1; TRBD1 matches at 9 bases. The junction had 9 bases not matched to a gene; V was cut back by 9 bases and J by 6 bases. There are 14 residues in the CDR3. Germline V gene sequence: CDR1 MNHNS, CDR2 SASEGT. Here the CDR3 reads CASTPGQGINEQFF. The CDR3 nucleotides read TGTGCCAGTACCCCGGGACAGGGAATCAATGAGCAGTTCTTC.

The chain links TRBV28 to TRBJ1-5; 8 nucleotides match TRBD1. Germline V gene sequence: CDR1 MDHEN, CDR2 SYDVKM. Trimming cost V 6 bases and J 6 bases; bases outside gene matches: 16. This CDR3 comprises 17 residues. CDR3 bases: TGTGCCAGCAGGTTACTAGAAGGGACAGGCCGGCGTCAGCCCCAGCATTTT. It is translated as CASRLLEGTGRRQPQHF.

This chain joins TRBV7-9 and TRBJ2-3; a weak D match, TRBD1 (6 bases). The germline V gene encodes CDR1 SEHNR and CDR2 FQNEAQ (reference sequence). CDR3 size: 15 residues. V lost 5 bases to trimming and J lost 1 base, with 13 bases between them. This CDR3 is CASSQGFSGTDTQYF. In DNA, the CDR3 is TGTGCCAGCAGCCAGGGGTTTAGCGGCACAGATACGCAGTATTTT.

This rearrangement joins TRBV7-3 to TRBJ2-7; D remains unclear. V lost 1 base and J lost 6, with 16 bases in between. The CDR3 runs to 15 residues. Per germline, CDR1 SGHTA and CDR2 FQGTGA. CDR3 DNA: TGTGCCAGCAGCTTAATTGGCGGCTCCCTATCCGAGCAGTACTTC. This codes for CASSLIGGSLSEQYF.

The chain combines TRBV19 with TRBJ1-2, with TRBD1 matching over 11 bases. With V trimmed by 5 bases and J by 3 bases, 5 bases remained unmatched. This CDR3 comprises 15 residues. The V gene's germline CDR1 is LNHDA and CDR2 SQIVND (reference sequence). CDR3 nucleotides: TGTGCCAGTAGTCACGGACAGGGGGCTTACTATGGCTACACCTTC. This encodes CASSHGQGAYYGYTF.

This chain links TRBV29-1 with TRBJ1-5, with 11 bases fitting TRBD1. This CDR3 comprises 20 residues. V was pared by 0 bases and J by 2 bases, with 15 bases of the junction left unmatched. CDR1 and CDR2 (germline): SQVTM, ANQGSEA. CDR3 DNA sequence: TGCAGCGTTGAAGATAAGGGACAGGGGGTGATTTTGACGGGCAATCAGCCCCAGCATTTT. Residues: CSVEDKGQGVILTGNQPQHF.

The chain carries TRBV6-1 and TRBJ1-1, with D possibly TRBD1 on 5 matching bases. Per the germline V gene, CDR1 is MNHNS and CDR2 is SASEGT. The CDR3 runs 14 residues. V lost 3 bases and J lost 5, with 13 bases in between. The DNA of the CDR3 is TGTGCCAGCAGTGACCAGGTAGGGGCTACTGAAGCTTTCTTT. It codes for CASSDQVGATEAFF.

V is TRBV5-1 and J is TRBJ1-4; 7 nucleotides match TRBD1. The V and J ends lost 4 bases and 8 bases, in that order; junction bases with no gene match: 11. This CDR3 is 15 amino acids long. Germline V gene lookup returns CDR1 SGHRS and CDR2 YFSETQ. CDR3 sequence: CASSLTSGTVEKLFF. The CDR3 region has the DNA TGCGCCAGCAGCCTAACATCCGGGACAGTCGAAAAACTGTTTTTT.

Of note for this clone: This specimen includes other DNA sequences encoding the same CDR3. V gene TRBV7-3 combines with J gene TRBJ2-1; 8 bases align to TRBD1. The CDR3 runs to 14 residues. After removal of 2 bases from V and 9 bases from J, the junction contained 6 bases not matched to a gene. Germline V gene data show CDR1 as SGHTA and CDR2 as FQGTGA. In DNA form, the CDR3 reads TGTGCCAGCAGCTTAGGACAGGGCGTGTTTGAGCAGTTCTTC. Residues: CASSLGQGVFEQFF.

V and J are TRBV2 and TRBJ2-3; 14 nucleotides line up with TRBD2. The V gene's germline CDR1 is SNHLY and CDR2 FYNNEI. The CDR3 is made up of 18 amino acids. With 6 bases clipped from V and 0 bases from J, the junction kept 8 bases outside the gene matches. For the CDR3, the DNA is TGTGCCAGCAGGGCGGGACTAGCGGGGGTAGGGAGCACAGATACGCAGTATTTT. Translated: CASRAGLAGVGSTDTQYF. The variable domain in full, with the rest retrieved from reference TRBV2 and TRBJ2-3, is EPEVTQTPSHQVTQMGQEVILRCVPISNHLYFYWYRQILGQKVEFLVSFYNNEISEKSEIFDDQFSVERPDGSNFTLKIRSTKLEDSAMYFCASRAGLAGVGSTDTQYFGPGTRLTVL.

In this sample, this clone turned up a few times. The rearrangement uses TRBV7-9 and TRBJ1-6; TRBD1 matches at 9 bases. The V and J ends lost 4 bases and 9 bases, in that order; junction bases with no gene match: 7. CDR3 length: 15 amino acids. Per the germline V gene, CDR1 is SEHNR and CDR2 is FQNEAQ (reference sequence). The DNA for the CDR3 is TGTGCCAGCAGCTGGGGAACAGGGGGCCCTTCACCCCTCCACTTT. Amino acid sequence: CASSWGTGGPSPLHF.

This sequence joins TRBV20-1 and TRBJ2-4, with 7 nucleotides matching TRBD2. Germline-derived CDR1 and CDR2 are DFQATT and SNEGSKA (reference sequence). The CDR3 runs 11 residues. J lost 9 bases, V lost 7 bases, and 6 bases had no gene match. The chain's CDR3 is CSVQAGSIQYF. The CDR3, as DNA: TGCAGTGTTCAAGCGGGGAGCATTCAGTACTTC.

The count of this clone is one. The J gene is TRBJ2-3, the V gene TRBV7-2, with TRBD1 as a possible D gene (6 bases). Per the germline V gene, CDR1 is SGHTA and CDR2 is FQGNSA. The CDR3 consists of 12 residues. With 5 bases removed from V and 6 bases from J, the gap between germline ends came to 9 bases. For the CDR3, the DNA is TGTGCCAGCAGCCAGCAGGGGGATACGCAGTATTTT. Translating gives CASSQQGDTQYF.

This clone was counted a few times. The chain is built from TRBV18 and TRBJ2-3; D not resolved. Looked up from germline, CDR1 is KGHSH and CDR2 is LQKENI. The CDR3 totals 15 residues. The V end was cut by 3 bases, the J end by 1 base, with 11 bases between. CDR3 amino acids: CASSPPSYRTDTQYF. CDR3 DNA sequence: TGTGCCAGCTCACCCCCCTCCTACCGCACAGATACGCAGTATTTT.

This clone was found a few times. The chain couples TRBV29-1 to TRBJ2-2; 8 bases match TRBD2. The junction had 4 bases not matched to a gene; V was cut back by 4 bases and J by 0 bases. CDR1 and CDR2 (germline): SQVTM, ANQGSEA. This CDR3 spans 15 amino acids. The CDR3 nucleotides read TGCAGCGTTGGACTAGCGTCTCCGAACACCGGGGAGCTGTTTTTT. This encodes CSVGLASPNTGELFF.

The V call is TRBV2, the J call TRBJ2-7, with 8 nucleotides matching TRBD1. V lost 9 bases, J lost 3 bases, and 10 bases stayed unmatched. This CDR3 region has 14 residues. The V gene's germline CDR1 is SNHLY and CDR2 FYNNEI. CDR3 nucleotide sequence: TGTGCCAGTTATCCGGGACAGGTTTACTACGAGCAGTACTTC. This sequence encodes CASYPGQVYYEQYF.

This clone was observed a single time. Here the CDR3 reads CASSPLSEGGYTF. The CDR3 nucleotides read TGTGCCAGCTCACCACTTTCTGAGGGTGGCTACACCTTC. This sequence joins TRBV18 and TRBJ1-2; D is unclear. Deletions cut 1 base from V and 7 bases from J, with 10 bases between. There are 13 residues in the CDR3. CDR1 KGHSH and CDR2 LQKENI come from the germline V gene.

The chain uses TRBV30 and TRBJ1-2; 8 bases line up with TRBD1. CDR1 and CDR2 from the germline V gene are GTSNPN and SVGIG (reference sequence). CDR3 length equals 14 residues. V shed 2 bases and J 3 bases; nucleotides not matched to a gene: 5. This CDR3 is CAWSWDRQDYGYTF. The DNA of the CDR3 is TGTGCCTGGAGTTGGGACAGGCAGGACTATGGCTACACCTTC. The whole variable domain, filled in from reference TRBV30 and TRBJ1-2, reads SQTIHQWPATLVQPVGSPLSLECTVEGTSNPNLYWYRQAAGRGLQLLFYSVGIGQISSEVPQNLSASRPQDRQFILSSKKLLLSDSGFYLCAWSWDRQDYGYTFGSGTRLTVV.

This chain links TRBV19 with TRBJ1-1, with D maybe TRBD1 (6 bases). Trimming shortened V by 7 bases and J by 5 bases, and 14 bases separated the two germline ends. Germline V gives CDR1 LNHDA, CDR2 SQIVND (reference sequence). This CDR3 is 13 amino acids long. In nucleotides, the CDR3 is TGTGCCAGTAAGAGGGGTAGGGGGACTGAAGCTTTCTTT. Amino acids: CASKRGRGTEAFF.

The gene calls are TRBV18 and TRBJ2-7, with 7 bases matching TRBD2. The trim removed 0 bases at V and 6 bases at J, leaving 8 bases unmatched. The CDR3 runs to 15 residues. The germline V gene has CDR1 KGHSH and CDR2 LQKENI. CDR3: CASSPPRTRGVEQYF. The CDR3 region has the DNA TGTGCCAGCTCACCACCAAGGACTAGAGGGGTCGAGCAGTACTTC.

The V call is TRBV11-2, the J call TRBJ2-5; no clear D gene. The J call may be incorrect, as the DNA end agrees better with TRBJ2-7. The length of the CDR3 is 13 residues. The V gene's germline CDR1 is SGHAT and CDR2 FQNNGV. The CDR3 DNA reads as TGTGCCAGCAGTTTACAAAAGTATTACGAGCAGTACTTC. Translated: CASSLQKYYEQYF.

The rearrangement links TRBV6-1 to TRBJ1-1; D ambiguous. CDR3 length: 15 residues. Per germline, CDR1 MNHNS and CDR2 SASEGT. V shed 7 bases and J shed 1 base, with 16 bases lying between them. CDR3 loop: CASTQNEGGNTEAFF. DNA for the CDR3: TGTGCCAGCACCCAAAATGAGGGAGGGAACACTGAAGCTTTCTTT.

Note on this clone: The same CDR3 can be traced to other DNA sequences in this sample. This rearrangement joins TRBV9 to TRBJ2-1; D possibly corresponds to TRBD2 (6 bases). The CDR3 runs 14 residues. Germline V gene sequence: CDR1 SGDLS, CDR2 YYNGEE. Deletions cut 2 bases from V and 4 bases from J, with 10 bases between. The CDR3 DNA sequence: TGTGCCAGCAGCGTGTCGGGAGATTACAATGAGCAGTTCTTC. Its translation: CASSVSGDYNEQFF.